Listed here are 4 T cell receptor beta chains from one sample, sequenced in a study of monozygotic twins with inflammatory bowel disease. No DNA is given; TCRdb re-called the 5' RACE reads and lists each CDR3 protein once. In all, the sample yields 310,000 or so distinct CDR3 sequences. Sequencing used blood. Every receptor here comes from a human donor with ulcerative colitis or Crohn's disease, or a healthy co-twin of an affected twin (not recorded which).

The gene calls are TRBV12-3 or TRBV12-4 and TRBJ2-7; as DNA is missing, the TRBD1 call by TCRdb cannot be tested. CDR3 length: 13 amino acids. CDR3 region: CASSQGDSYEQYF.

V is TRBV19 and J is TRBJ2-2. The CDR3 covers 15 residues. From germline, CDR1 is LNHDA and CDR2 SQIVND (reference sequence). The CDR3 here is CASSMDRSSTGELFF. Full variable domain (outside the CDR3, taken from reference TRBV19 and TRBJ2-2): DGGITQSPKYLFRKEGQNVTLSCEQNLNHDAMYWYRQDPGQGLRLIYYSQIVNDFQKGDIAEGYSVSREKKESFPLTVTSAQKNPTAFYLCASSMDRSSTGELFFGEGSRLTVL.

This chain links TRBV20-1 with TRBJ2-3; TCRdb's D gene call, TRBD2, goes unchecked for lack of DNA. Germline V gene lookup returns CDR1 DFQATT and CDR2 SNEGSKA (reference sequence). The CDR3 loop spans 15 amino acids. The CDR3 sequence: CSARDFAGGTDTQYF.

The chain uses TRBV18 and TRBJ1-2; the TCRdb D gene call, TRBD1, has no DNA to confirm it. Germline lookup yields CDR1 KGHSH and CDR2 LQKENI. The CDR3 is made up of 13 amino acids. CDR3 in amino acids: CASSPMTVYGYTF. The full variable domain, rest sourced from reference TRBV18 and TRBJ1-2, is NAGVMQNPRHLVRRRGQEARLRCSPMKGHSHVYWYRQLPEEGLKFMVYLQKENIIDESGMPKERFSAEFPKEGPSILRIQQVVRGDSAAYFCASSPMTVYGYTFGSGTRLTVV.